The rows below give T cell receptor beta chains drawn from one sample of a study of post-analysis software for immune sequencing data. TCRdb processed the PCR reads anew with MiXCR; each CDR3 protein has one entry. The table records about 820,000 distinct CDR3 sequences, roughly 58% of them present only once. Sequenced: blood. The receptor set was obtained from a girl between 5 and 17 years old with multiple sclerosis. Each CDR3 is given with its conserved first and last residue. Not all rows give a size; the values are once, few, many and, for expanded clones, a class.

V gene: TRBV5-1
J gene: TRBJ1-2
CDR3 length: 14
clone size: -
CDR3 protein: CASSLEYRGNGYTF

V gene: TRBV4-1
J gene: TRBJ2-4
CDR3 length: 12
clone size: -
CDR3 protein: CASSQDGNNQYF

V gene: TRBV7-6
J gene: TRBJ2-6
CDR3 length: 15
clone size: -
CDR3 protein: CASSFWTTGANVLTF

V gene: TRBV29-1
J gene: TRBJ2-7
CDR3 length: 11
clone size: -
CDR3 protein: CSIGGTDEQYF

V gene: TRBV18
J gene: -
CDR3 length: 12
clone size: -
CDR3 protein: CASSPIRETQYF

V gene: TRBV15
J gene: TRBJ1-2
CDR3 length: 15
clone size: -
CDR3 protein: CATSRDAGKDYGYTF

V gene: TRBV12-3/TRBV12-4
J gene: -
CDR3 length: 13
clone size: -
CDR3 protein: CASALGEGSEQYF

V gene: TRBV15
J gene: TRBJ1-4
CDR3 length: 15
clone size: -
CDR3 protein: CATSRALGTNEKLFF

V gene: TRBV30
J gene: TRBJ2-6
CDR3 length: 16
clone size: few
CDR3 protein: CAWSGERDTGANVLTF

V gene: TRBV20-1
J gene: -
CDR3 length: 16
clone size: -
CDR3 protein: CSATGVAGELRETQYF

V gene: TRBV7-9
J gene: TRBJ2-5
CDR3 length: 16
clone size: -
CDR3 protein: CASSLRSGSSGETQYF

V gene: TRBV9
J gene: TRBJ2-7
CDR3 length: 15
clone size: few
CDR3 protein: CASSVGASGGYEQYF

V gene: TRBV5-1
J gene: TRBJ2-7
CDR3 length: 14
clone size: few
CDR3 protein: CASSALTATNEQYF

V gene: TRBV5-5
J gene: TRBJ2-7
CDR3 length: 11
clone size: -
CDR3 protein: CASSSPLEQYF

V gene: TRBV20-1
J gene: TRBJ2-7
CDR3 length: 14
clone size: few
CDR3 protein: CSAARDRSAYEQYF

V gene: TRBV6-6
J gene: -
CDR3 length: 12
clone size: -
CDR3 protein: CASRRDLSEQYF

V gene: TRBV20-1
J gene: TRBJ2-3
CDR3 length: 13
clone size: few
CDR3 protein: CSAREGRTDTQYF

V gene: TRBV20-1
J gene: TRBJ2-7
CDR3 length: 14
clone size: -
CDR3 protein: CSAGQGTPIYEQYF

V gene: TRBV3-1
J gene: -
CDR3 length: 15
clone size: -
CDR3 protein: CASSLSWDGAYEQYF

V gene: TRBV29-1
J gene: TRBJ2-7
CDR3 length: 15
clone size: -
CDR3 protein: CSAGGARTGTREQYF

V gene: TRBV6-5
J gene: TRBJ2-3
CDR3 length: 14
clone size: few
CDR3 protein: CASRDSGTRDTQYF

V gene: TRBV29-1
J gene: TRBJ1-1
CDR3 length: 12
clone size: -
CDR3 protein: CSVVRGHTEAFF

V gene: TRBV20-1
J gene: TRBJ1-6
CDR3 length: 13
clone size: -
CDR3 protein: CSAAPTGASPLHF

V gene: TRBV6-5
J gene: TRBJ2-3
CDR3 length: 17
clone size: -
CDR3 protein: CASSYSNRAGFTDTQYF

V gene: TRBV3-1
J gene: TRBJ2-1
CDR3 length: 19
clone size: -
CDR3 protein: CASSKGPPGFGTEDNEQFF

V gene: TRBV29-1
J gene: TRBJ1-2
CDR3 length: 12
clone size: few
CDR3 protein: CSVVGHNYGYTF

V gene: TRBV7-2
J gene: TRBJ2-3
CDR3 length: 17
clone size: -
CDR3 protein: CASSSLPGLAVADTQYF

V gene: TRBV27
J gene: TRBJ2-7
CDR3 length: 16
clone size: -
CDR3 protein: CASSFRTSSPSYEQYF

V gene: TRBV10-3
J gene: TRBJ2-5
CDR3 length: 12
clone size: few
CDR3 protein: CAIRENTETQYF

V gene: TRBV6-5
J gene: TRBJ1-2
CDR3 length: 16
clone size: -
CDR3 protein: CASTYGTGAFGNGYTF

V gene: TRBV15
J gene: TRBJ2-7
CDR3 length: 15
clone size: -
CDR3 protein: CATSRDSGSSYEQYF

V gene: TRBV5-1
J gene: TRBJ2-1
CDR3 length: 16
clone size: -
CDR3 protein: CASSLDRGFSYNEQFF

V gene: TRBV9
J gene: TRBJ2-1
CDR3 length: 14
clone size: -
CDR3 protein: CASSEDPAASEQFF

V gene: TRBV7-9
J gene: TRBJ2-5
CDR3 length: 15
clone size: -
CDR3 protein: CASSSRSGSSETQYF

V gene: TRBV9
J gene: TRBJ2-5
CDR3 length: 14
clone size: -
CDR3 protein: CASSVGPSWETQYF

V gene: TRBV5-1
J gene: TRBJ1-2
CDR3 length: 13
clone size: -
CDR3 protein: CASSLRTSNGYTF

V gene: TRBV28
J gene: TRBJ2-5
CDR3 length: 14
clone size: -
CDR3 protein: CASSPGTFQETQYF

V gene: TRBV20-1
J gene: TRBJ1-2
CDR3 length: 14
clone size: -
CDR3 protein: CSAPSPNRRGGYTF

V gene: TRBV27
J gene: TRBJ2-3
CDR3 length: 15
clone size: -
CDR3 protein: CASGRVGTGTDTQYF

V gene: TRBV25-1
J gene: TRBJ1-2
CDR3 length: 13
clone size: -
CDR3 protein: CASSESGPYGYTF

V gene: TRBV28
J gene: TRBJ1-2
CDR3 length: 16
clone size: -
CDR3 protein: CASSLSRDRGYYGYTF

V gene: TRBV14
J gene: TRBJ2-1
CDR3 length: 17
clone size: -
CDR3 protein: CASSQERAGRSYNEQFF

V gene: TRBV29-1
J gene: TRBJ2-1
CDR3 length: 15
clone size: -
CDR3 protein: CSVDEAGLSYNEQFF

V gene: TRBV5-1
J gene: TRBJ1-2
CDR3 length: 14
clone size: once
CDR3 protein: CASSLATDNYGYTF

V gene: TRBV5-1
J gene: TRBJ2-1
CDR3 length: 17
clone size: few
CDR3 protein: CASSLEPSGSSYNEQFF

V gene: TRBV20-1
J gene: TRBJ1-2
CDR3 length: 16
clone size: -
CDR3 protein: CSAREAGRQGSYGYTF

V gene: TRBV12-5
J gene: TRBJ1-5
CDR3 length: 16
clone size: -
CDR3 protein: CASGLTSIDSNQPQHF

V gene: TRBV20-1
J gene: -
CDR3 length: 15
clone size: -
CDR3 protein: CSAPHSGRAQNIQYF

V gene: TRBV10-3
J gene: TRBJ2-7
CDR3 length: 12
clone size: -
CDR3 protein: CAISKTDYEQYF

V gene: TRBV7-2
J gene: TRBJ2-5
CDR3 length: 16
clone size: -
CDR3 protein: CASSLKNQGRAHKQYF

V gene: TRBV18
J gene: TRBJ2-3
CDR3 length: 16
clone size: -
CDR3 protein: CASSPFTEAITDTQYF

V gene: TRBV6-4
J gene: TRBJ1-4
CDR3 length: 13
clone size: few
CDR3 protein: CASSAGVGEKLFF

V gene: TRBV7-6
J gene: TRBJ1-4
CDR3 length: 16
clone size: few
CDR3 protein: CASSPRGSGTNEKLFF